This is a list of T cell receptor beta chains from one sample in a study of T cell changes during pregnancy in multiple sclerosis. Using immunoSEQ multiplex PCR, the repertoire was profiled, and TCRdb retains in-frame clones only, with some absent. This sample yields approximately 110,000 clones, of which approximately 90% are seen a single time; about 3.2% belongs to the top ten. The sample consisted of peripheral blood, taken after pregnancy. The receptors originated from a female donor with multiple sclerosis, enrolled in a pregnancy study. CDR3s include the opening cysteine and the closing phenylalanine or tryptophan. D genes are given only for firm matches. Not all rows give a size; the values are once, few, many and, for expanded clones, a class.

D,V,J,size,DNA,CDR3
NA,TRBV9,TRBJ1-2,NA,TGTGCCAGCAGCGTAGATTGGGCCCCGCTTAACTATGGCTACACCTTC,CASSVDWAPLNYGYTF
NA,TRBV5-5,TRBJ1-3,NA,TGTGCCAGCAGCCCCTGGTCGGGTTCTGGAAACACCATATATTTT,CASSPWSGSGNTIYF
NA,TRBV27,TRBJ2-2,NA,TGTGCCAGCAGTTTTTTCGGGAACACCGGGGAGCTGTTTTTT,CASSFFGNTGELFF
NA,TRBV2,TRBJ2-7,NA,TGTGCCAGCAGTGATACTGCAGGGCACGAGCAGTACTTC,CASSDTAGHEQYF
TRBD2,TRBV6-4,TRBJ2-1,NA,TGTGCCAGCAGTGACTCAAAGCGGGGCTACAATGAGCAGTTCTTC,CASSDSKRGYNEQFF
NA,TRBV5-1,TRBJ1-1,NA,TGCGCCAGCAGCTCGGCAGAACAGACCGCTGAAGCTTTCTTT,CASSSAEQTAEAFF
TRBD1,TRBV6-6,TRBJ1-1,NA,TGTGCCAGCAGCAAGAGACAGGGGGCAGGTGAAGCTTTCTTT,CASSKRQGAGEAFF
TRBD2,TRBV7-2,TRBJ2-5,NA,TGTGCCAGCAGCTTATCAGCGGGGGGGCCCCAAGAGACCCAGTACTTC,CASSLSAGGPQETQYF
NA,TRBV29-1,TRBJ1-1,NA,TGCAGCGTTGAAGACAGGTTGAACACTGAAGCTTTCTTT,CSVEDRLNTEAFF
NA,TRBV27,TRBJ1-1,few,TGTGCCAGCAGTTTATCCGGCGGTAGGTACACTGAAGCTTTCTTT,CASSLSGGRYTEAFF
NA,TRBV27,TRBJ2-7,NA,TGTGCCAGCGCCCCGGGGCGACAGGCCTACGAGCAGTACTTC,CASAPGRQAYEQYF
TRBD1,TRBV11-1,TRBJ1-4,NA,TGTGCCAGCAGCCGAGGGACAGGGGGCAGTGAAAAACTGTTTTTT,CASSRGTGGSEKLFF
TRBD2,TRBV9,TRBJ2-3,NA,TGTGCCAGCAGCGTAGACGTCGGGGGGAGAAATACGCAGTATTTT,CASSVDVGGRNTQYF
TRBD2,TRBV19,TRBJ2-2,NA,TGTGCCAGTTCCCGGACTAGCGGGGCGAACACCGGGGAGCTGTTTTTT,CASSRTSGANTGELFF
TRBD1,TRBV5-1,TRBJ1-1,NA,TGCGCCAGCAGCTTGTCGGGACAGTTTGAAGCTTTCTTT,CASSLSGQFEAFF
TRBD2,TRBV2,TRBJ2-3,once,TGTGCCAGCAACAGGGGTTCCCGTTCTAGCGGGGCCAGGGATACGCAGTATTTT,CASNRGSRSSGARDTQYF
NA,TRBV5-4,TRBJ2-5,NA,TGTGCCAGCAGCTCCCTGGGGGGGCCAGGGGAGACCCAGTACTTC,CASSSLGGPGETQYF
TRBD2,TRBV6-6,TRBJ2-7,NA,TGTGCCAGCAGACAAGAGCTAGCGGTACCCTACGAGCAGTACTTC,CASRQELAVPYEQYF
NA,TRBV30,TRBJ1-5,NA,TGTGCCTGGAGTGGGGGAGACAATCAGCCCCAGCATTTT,CAWSGGDNQPQHF
NA,TRBV2,TRBJ1-5,NA,TGTGCCAGCAGTGCTACAGGGTGGGCGAGGGGTAATCAGCCCCAGCATTTT,CASSATGWARGNQPQHF
TRBD1,TRBV4-1,TRBJ1-6,NA,TGCGCCAGCAGCCACGTGGGGACAGTATATTCACCCCTCCACTTT,CASSHVGTVYSPLHF
TRBD1,TRBV19,TRBJ1-5,NA,TGTGCCAGTAGAAGACCGACAGGGTATAATCAGCCCCAGCATTTT,CASRRPTGYNQPQHF
TRBD2,TRBV6-6,TRBJ2-3,once,TGTGCCAGCATAGCGGGAGGCCCCCCAGATACGCAGTATTTT,CASIAGGPPDTQYF
NA,TRBV4-1,TRBJ2-2,NA,TGCGCCAGCAGCCAAGGCGGGACCGGGGAGCTGTTTTTT,CASSQGGTGELFF
NA,TRBV28,TRBJ1-2,once,TGTGCCAGCAGTTTAGGGTTGAGGCAGATTAGACTTACTTCCTATGGCTACACCTTC,CASSLGLRQIRLTSYGYTF
NA,TRBV19,TRBJ1-2,NA,TGTGCCAGTAGTAGTAAGGGGGTACACTATGGCTACACCTTC,CASSSKGVHYGYTF
TRBD1,TRBV6-1,TRBJ2-6,many,TGTGCCACACAGACAGGGGAGGCCCACGTCCTGACTTTC,CATQTGEAHVLTF
NA,TRBV6-6,TRBJ2-7,NA,TGTGCCAGCAGCCTCATCGGGGGCTACGAGCAGTACTTC,CASSLIGGYEQYF
NA,TRBV19,TRBJ1-5,few,TGTGCCAGTAGTATTCTGGCAGGCCGCAGCAATCAGCCCCAGCATTTT,CASSILAGRSNQPQHF
TRBD1,TRBV19,TRBJ2-1,NA,TGTGCCAGTAGTATTCAGGGACAGGCCTACAATGAGCAGTTCTTC,CASSIQGQAYNEQFF
TRBD1,TRBV18,TRBJ2-5,NA,TGTGCCAGCTCACCACAGAGGGGGCAGGGTCAAGAGACCCAGTACTTC,CASSPQRGQGQETQYF
TRBD1,TRBV7-6,TRBJ2-5,NA,TGTGCCAGCAGCACCAACAGGGGACGAGAGACCCAGTACTTC,CASSTNRGRETQYF
TRBD2,TRBV4-1,TRBJ2-3,NA,TGCGCCAGCAGCCACCGAGTAGCGGGGGCCGGGGGGACAGATACGCAGTATTTT,CASSHRVAGAGGTDTQYF
NA,TRBV30,TRBJ2-7,NA,TGTGCCTGGACTGGGGCGAAGGGCGAGCAGTACTTC,CAWTGAKGEQYF
NA,TRBV7-3,TRBJ2-1,NA,TGTGCCAGCAGCCCCCAGGGGTTGAGGGGACACAATGAGCAGTTCTTC,CASSPQGLRGHNEQFF
TRBD1,TRBV5-1,TRBJ1-4,NA,TGCGCCAGCAGCTTGTCTGGACAGGGGGGCGAAAAACTGTTTTTT,CASSLSGQGGEKLFF
NA,TRBV21-1,TRBJ2-5,NA,TGTGCCAGGAAAGGGGACATTGGACAAGAGACCCAGTACTTC,CARKGDIGQETQYF
NA,TRBV6-4,TRBJ2-7,NA,TGTGCCAGAAGTTCCAGGGGCCCCTCCTCCTACGAGCAGTACTTC,CARSSRGPSSYEQYF
TRBD2,TRBV30,TRBJ2-2,NA,TGTGCCTGGAGGGCACGGGGGGCGAACACCGGGGAGCTGTTTTTT,CAWRARGANTGELFF
TRBD1,TRBV6-1,TRBJ1-1,NA,TGTGCCAGCGCCGACAGGGAGGAGGGGGACACTGAAGCTTTCTTT,CASADREEGDTEAFF
NA,TRBV4-1,TRBJ1-1,NA,TGCGCCAGCAGCCAGAACCCGGGACAAGAAGCTTTCTTT,CASSQNPGQEAFF
NA,TRBV13,TRBJ1-2,NA,TGTGCCAGCAGCTTAGCTATGCAACAGAACTATGGCTACACCTTC,CASSLAMQQNYGYTF
NA,TRBV19,TRBJ2-1,NA,TGTGCCAGTACCCTAGCCCCCGGGGGGCGCGAGCAGTTCTTC,CASTLAPGGREQFF
NA,TRBV6-1,TRBJ1-4,NA,TGTGCCAGCCGCCGTGACAGTTTTAATGAAAAACTGTTTTTT,CASRRDSFNEKLFF
NA,TRBV9,TRBJ1-1,once,TGTGCCAGCAGCGCGACAGTCATGAACACTGAAGCTTTCTTT,CASSATVMNTEAFF